This TCR beta chain was sequenced for a study of OX40 agonist ivuxolimab in advanced cancers. CDR3 size: 15 residues. In germline, CDR1 is SGHAT, CDR2 FQNNGV. V was cut by 1 base and J by 6 bases, with 16 bases left in between. Comment on this clone: The target antigen is unknown.

Profiled with immunoSEQ multiplex PCR; TCRdb holds only in-frame clones, not every one. Of approximately 77,000 clones listed, around 93% are singletons. Study outcomes and limitations: In general, CD8+ T cells held more expanded clones than CD4+ did, on average.

This TCR was recovered from an adult with an advanced solid tumor such as melanoma, head and neck, liver or kidney cancer. This material consisted of CD4+ or CD8+ T cells sorted from blood, taken in a trial of the OX40 agonist ivuxolimab. The rearrangement links TRBV11-2 to TRBJ2-7; weak D call: TRBD2 (6 bases). CDR3 residues: CASSLGATRRIEQYF. CDR3 coding DNA: TGTGCCAGCAGCTTAGGCGCGACTAGGAGGATCGAGCAGTACTTC.